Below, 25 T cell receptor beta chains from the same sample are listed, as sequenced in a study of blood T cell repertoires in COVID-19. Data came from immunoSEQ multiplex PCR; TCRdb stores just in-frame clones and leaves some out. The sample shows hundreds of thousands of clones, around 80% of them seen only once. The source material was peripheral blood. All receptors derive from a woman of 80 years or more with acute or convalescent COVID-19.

As DNA, the CDR3 is TGTGCCAGCAGCCACACAGGGAGGGGTGACACCATATATTTT. Translating gives CASSHTGRGDTIYF. The chain is built from TRBV5-6 and TRBJ1-3, with D possibly being TRBD1 (6 bases). This CDR3 has 14 amino acids. Trimming shortened V by 4 bases and J by 8 bases, and 16 bases separated the two germline ends. The germline V gene encodes CDR1 SGHDT and CDR2 YYEEEE.

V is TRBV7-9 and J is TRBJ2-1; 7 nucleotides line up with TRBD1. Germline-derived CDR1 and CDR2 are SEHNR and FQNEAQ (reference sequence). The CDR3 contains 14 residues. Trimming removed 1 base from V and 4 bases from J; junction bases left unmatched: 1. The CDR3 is CASSLEGQYNEQFF. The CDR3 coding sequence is TGTGCCAGCAGCTTAGAGGGACAGTACAATGAGCAGTTCTTC. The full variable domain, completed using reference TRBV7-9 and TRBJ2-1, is DTGVSQNPRHKITKRGQNVTFRCDPISEHNRLYWYRQTLGQGPEFLTYFQNEAQLEKSRLLSDRFSAERPKGSFSTLEIQRTEQGDSAMYLCASSLEGQYNEQFFGPGTRLTVL.

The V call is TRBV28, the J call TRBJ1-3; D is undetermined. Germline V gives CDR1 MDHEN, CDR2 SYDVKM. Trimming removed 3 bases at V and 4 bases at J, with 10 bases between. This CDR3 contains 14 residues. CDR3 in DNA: TGTGCCAGCAGTTTTAGGACGGGAGGAAACACCATATATTTT. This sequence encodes CASSFRTGGNTIYF.

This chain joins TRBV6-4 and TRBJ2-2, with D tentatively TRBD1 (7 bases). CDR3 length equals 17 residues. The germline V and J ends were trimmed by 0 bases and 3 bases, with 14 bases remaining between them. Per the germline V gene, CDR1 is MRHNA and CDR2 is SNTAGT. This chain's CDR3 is CASSDSRQGGDTGELFF. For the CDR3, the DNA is TGTGCCAGCAGTGACTCAAGGCAGGGGGGCGACACCGGGGAGCTGTTTTTT.

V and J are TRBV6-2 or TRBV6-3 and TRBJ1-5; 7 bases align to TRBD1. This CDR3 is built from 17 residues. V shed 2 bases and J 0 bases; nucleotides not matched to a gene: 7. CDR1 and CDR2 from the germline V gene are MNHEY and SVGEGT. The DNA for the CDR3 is TGTGCCAGCAGTTACCGGGGCCAGGGGGTTAGCAATCAGCCCCAGCATTTT. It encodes CASSYRGQGVSNQPQHF.

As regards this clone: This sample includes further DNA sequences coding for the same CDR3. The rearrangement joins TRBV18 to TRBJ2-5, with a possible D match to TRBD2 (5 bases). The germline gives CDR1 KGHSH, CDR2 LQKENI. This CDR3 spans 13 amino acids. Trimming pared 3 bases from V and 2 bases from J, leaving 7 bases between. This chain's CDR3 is CASSPGGQETQYF. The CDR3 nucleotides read TGTGCCAGCTCACCGGGCGGGCAAGAGACCCAGTACTTC. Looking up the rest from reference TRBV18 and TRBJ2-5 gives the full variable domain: NAGVMQNPRHLVRRRGQEARLRCSPMKGHSHVYWYRQLPEEGLKFMVYLQKENIIDESGMPKERFSAEFPKEGPSILRIQQVVRGDSAAYFCASSPGGQETQYFGPGTRLLVL.

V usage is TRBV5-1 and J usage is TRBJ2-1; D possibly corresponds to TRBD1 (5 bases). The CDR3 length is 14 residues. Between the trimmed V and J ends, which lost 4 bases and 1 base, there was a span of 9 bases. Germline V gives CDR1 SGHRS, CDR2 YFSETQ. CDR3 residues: CASSLDNSYNEQFF. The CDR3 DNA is TGCGCCAGCAGCCTGGACAATTCCTACAATGAGCAGTTCTTC.

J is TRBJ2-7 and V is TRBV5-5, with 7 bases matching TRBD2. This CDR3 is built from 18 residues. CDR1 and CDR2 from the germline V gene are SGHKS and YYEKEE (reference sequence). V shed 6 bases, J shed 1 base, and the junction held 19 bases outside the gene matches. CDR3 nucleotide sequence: TGTGCCAGCACTTCAAGGCTGTGGCGTAGCGGGTCATCCTACGAGCAGTACTTC. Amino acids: CASTSRLWRSGSSYEQYF.

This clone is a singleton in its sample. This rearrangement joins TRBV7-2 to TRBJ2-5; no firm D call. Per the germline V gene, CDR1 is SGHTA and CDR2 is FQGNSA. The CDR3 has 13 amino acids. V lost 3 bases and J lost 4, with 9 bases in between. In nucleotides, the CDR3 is TGTGCCAGCAGCTTTCTAGGTGGAGAGACCCAGTACTTC. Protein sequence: CASSFLGGETQYF.

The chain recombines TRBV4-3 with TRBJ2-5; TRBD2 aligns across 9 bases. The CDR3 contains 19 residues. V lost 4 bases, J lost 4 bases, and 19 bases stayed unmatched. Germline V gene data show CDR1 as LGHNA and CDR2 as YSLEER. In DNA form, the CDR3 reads TGCGCCAGCAGCCCCTCCCCCCCAACTATAGCGGGAGTTGGAGAGACCCAGTACTTC. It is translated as CASSPSPPTIAGVGETQYF.

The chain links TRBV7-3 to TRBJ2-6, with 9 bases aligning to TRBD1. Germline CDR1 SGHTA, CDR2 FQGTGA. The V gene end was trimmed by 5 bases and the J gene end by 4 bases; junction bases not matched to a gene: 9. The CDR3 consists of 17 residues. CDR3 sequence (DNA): TGTGCCAGCAGCCCCCGGACAGGGGAGCGGGGGGCCAACGTCCTGACTTTC. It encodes CASSPRTGERGANVLTF.

CDR3 sequence: CASSLDRAGMELFF. The DNA for the CDR3 is TGCGCCAGCAGTCTGGACAGGGCCGGGATGGAACTGTTTTTT. The rearrangement uses TRBV10-2 and TRBJ1-4, with 8 bases matching TRBD1. The length of the CDR3 is 14 residues. V gave up 5 bases and J gave up 12 bases; unmatched junction bases: 11. Per the germline V gene, CDR1 is WSHSY and CDR2 is SAAADI.

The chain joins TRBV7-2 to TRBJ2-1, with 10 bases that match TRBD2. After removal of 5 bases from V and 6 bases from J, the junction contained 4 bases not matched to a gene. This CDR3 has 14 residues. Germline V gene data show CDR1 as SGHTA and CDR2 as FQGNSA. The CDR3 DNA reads TGTGCCAGCAGCATCAGCGGGGGGGCCAATGAGCAGTTCTTC. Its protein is CASSISGGANEQFF. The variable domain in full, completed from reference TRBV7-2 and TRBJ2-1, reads GAGVSQSPSNKVTEKGKDVELRCDPISGHTALYWYRQSLGQGLEFLIYFQGNSAPDKSGLPSDRFSAERTGGSVSTLTIQRTQQEDSAVYLCASSISGGANEQFFGPGTRLTVL.

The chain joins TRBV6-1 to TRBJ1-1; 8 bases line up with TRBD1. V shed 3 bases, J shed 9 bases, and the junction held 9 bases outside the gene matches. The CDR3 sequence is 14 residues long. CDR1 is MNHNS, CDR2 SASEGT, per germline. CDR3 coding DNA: TGTGCCAGCAGTGAGTTCCAGGGGGCCGGGAAAGCTTTCTTT. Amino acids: CASSEFQGAGKAFF.

The CDR3 region has the DNA TGTGCCAGTAGGATTCAGGGGCCGACAGATACGCAGTATTTT. Amino acid sequence: CASRIQGPTDTQYF. V gene TRBV19 combines with J gene TRBJ2-3, with TRBD1 as a possible D gene (6 bases). The germline V gene has CDR1 LNHDA and CDR2 SQIVND (reference sequence). V was shortened by 6 bases and J by 3 bases, with 13 bases between the two germline ends. This CDR3 has 14 amino acids.

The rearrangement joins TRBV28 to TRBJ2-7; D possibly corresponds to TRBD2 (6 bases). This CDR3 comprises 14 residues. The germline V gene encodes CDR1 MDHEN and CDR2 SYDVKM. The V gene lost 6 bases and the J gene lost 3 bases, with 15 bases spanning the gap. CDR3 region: CASRLLGGNYEQYF. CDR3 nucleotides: TGTGCCAGCAGGTTACTTGGAGGGAACTACGAGCAGTACTTC.

CDR3 DNA: TGTGCCAGCAGTTTAGCCGGGGCTAGACAGGGAAGCGGCTACACCTTC. This translates into CASSLAGARQGSGYTF. The chain links TRBV28 to TRBJ1-2, with 7 nucleotides matching TRBD1. V lost 2 bases to trimming and J lost 8 bases; unmatched junction nucleotides: 14. Germline CDR1 and CDR2: MDHEN and SYDVKM. The length of the CDR3 is 16 residues.

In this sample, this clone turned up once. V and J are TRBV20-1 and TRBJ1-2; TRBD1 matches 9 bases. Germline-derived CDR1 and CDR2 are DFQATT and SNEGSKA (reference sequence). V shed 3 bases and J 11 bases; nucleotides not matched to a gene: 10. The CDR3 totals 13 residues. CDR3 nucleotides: TGCAGTGCTAGTGGGGGACAGGGTTCTGTTTACACCTTC. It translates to CSASGGQGSVYTF.

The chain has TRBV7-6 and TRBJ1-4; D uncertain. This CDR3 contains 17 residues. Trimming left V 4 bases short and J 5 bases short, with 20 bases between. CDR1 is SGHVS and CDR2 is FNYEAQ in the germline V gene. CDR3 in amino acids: CASSSIWPGSANEKLFF. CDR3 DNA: TGTGCCAGCAGCTCTATATGGCCCGGGTCAGCAAATGAAAAACTGTTTTTT.

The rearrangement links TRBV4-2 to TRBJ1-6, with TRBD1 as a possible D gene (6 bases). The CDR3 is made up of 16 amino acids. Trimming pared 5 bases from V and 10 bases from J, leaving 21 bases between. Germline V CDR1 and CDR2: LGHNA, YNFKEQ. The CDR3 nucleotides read TGTGCCAGCAGCTCCGATAAGGACAGATCCTACTCACCCCTCCACTTT. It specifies CASSSDKDRSYSPLHF.

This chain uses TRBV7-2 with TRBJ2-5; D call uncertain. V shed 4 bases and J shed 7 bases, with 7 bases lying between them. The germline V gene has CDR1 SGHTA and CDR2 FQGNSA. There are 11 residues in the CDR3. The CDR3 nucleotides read TGTGCCAGCAGCTACTCGGGGACCCAGTACTTC. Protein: CASSYSGTQYF.

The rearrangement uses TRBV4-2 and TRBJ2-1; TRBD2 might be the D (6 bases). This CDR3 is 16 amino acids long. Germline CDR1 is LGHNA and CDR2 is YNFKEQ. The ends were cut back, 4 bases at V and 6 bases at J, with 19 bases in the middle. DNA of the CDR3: TGTGCCAGCAGCCGTGCGGGTAGCGGTAGGGGCAATGAGCAGTTCTTC. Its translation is CASSRAGSGRGNEQFF.

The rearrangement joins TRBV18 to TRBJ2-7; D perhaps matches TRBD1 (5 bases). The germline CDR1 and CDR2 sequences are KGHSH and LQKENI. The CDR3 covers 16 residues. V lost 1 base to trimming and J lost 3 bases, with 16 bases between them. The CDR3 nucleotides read TGTGCCAGCTCACCACTACGGAGTGACAGAGTCTACGAGCAGTACTTC. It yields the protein CASSPLRSDRVYEQYF.

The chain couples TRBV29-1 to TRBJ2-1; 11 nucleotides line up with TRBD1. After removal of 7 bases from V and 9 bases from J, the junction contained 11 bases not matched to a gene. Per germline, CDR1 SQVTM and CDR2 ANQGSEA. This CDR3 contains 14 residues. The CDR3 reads CSAADRGRRAEQFF. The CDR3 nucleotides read TGCAGCGCTGCGGACAGGGGGCGGAGAGCTGAGCAGTTCTTC.

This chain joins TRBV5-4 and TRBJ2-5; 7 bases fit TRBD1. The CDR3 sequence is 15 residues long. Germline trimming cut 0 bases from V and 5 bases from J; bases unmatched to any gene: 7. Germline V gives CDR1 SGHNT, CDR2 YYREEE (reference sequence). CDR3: CASSLEGRGLETQYF. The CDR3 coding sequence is TGTGCCAGCAGCTTGGAGGGCAGGGGGTTGGAGACCCAGTACTTC. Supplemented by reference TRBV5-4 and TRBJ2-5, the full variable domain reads ETGVTQSPTHLIKTRGQQVTLRCSSQSGHNTVSWYQQALGQGPQFIFQYYREEENGRGNFPPRFSGLQFPNYSSELNVNALELDDSALYLCASSLEGRGLETQYFGPGTRLLVL.